The 5 T cell receptor beta chains presented below share a single source sample, sequenced in a study of blood T cell repertoires in COVID-19. Profiled with immunoSEQ multiplex PCR; TCRdb holds only in-frame clones, not every one. The data show approximately 300,000 clones, 88% seen once. The specimen was peripheral blood. Source of these receptors: a woman in her 30s with COVID-19, enrolled during active disease.

CDR3 in DNA: TGTGCCAGCAGCCCCCGGACTCCGTCCTACAATGAGCAGTTCTTC. It yields the protein CASSPRTPSYNEQFF. This chain links TRBV9 with TRBJ2-1, with a tentative D call TRBD2 (5 bases). CDR3 length: 15 amino acids. Germline CDR1 is SGDLS and CDR2 is YYNGEE. V was shortened by 4 bases and J by 1 base, with 12 bases between the two germline ends.

The chain joins TRBV7-9 to TRBJ1-5; possibly TRBD1 for D (5 bases). Trimming removed 5 bases at V and 10 bases at J, with 12 bases between. Germline CDR1 and CDR2: SEHNR and FQNEAQ (reference sequence). This CDR3 comprises 12 residues. DNA for the CDR3: TGTGCCAGCAGCCTAGAGGGGCTACCCCAGCATTTT. Protein: CASSLEGLPQHF.

The chain uses TRBV10-3 and TRBJ2-5, with D perhaps matching TRBD2 (6 bases). Trimming stripped 4 bases from V and 5 bases from J, with 8 bases between. CDR3 size: 12 residues. The V gene's germline CDR1 is ENHRY and CDR2 SYGVKD. CDR3 amino acids: CAISGGRETQYF. The CDR3 DNA reads TGTGCCATCAGTGGGGGGAGGGAGACCCAGTACTTC.

The chain employs TRBV27 and TRBJ2-7; TRBD1 aligns across 10 bases. CDR1 is MNHEY, CDR2 SMNVEV, per germline (reference sequence). V shed 5 bases, J shed 7 bases, and the junction held 11 bases outside the gene matches. The CDR3 totals 15 residues. As DNA, the CDR3 is TGTGCCAGCAGTCGGCGAGGACAGGGGGTAGGAGAGCAGTACTTC. As protein: CASSRRGQGVGEQYF.

The chain couples TRBV2 to TRBJ2-3; TRBD2 matches at 9 bases. V dropped 7 bases and J dropped 2; count of bases not matched to a gene: 10. This CDR3 is 16 amino acids long. From germline, CDR1 is SNHLY and CDR2 FYNNEI. In DNA, the CDR3 is TGTGCCAGCACTCCAGGGCTAGCGGGATCCACAGATACGCAGTATTTT. Its protein is CASTPGLAGSTDTQYF.